These 4 T cell receptor beta chains were sequenced from one sample in a study of cytomegalovirus exposure and HLA in healthy donors. Vbeta (60) and Jbeta (13) primers were used in the PCR. Sequencing was performed with immunoSEQ multiplex PCR; in TCRdb, only in-frame clones are kept and a portion is missing. The data hold some 110,000 clones, with 65% to 80% observed a single time. The sample taken for sequencing was PBMCs. The receptors were gathered from a male donor in good health and CMV-seronegative.

The rearrangement uses TRBV29-1 and TRBJ1-5; weak D call: TRBD1 (6 bases). CDR3 length: 13 amino acids. Looked up from germline, CDR1 is SQVTM and CDR2 is ANQGSEA. The V and J ends lost 6 bases and 7 bases respectively, with 16 bases between them. DNA of the CDR3: TGCAGCGTCCGGGGGGGCGCAGGGCAGCCCCAGCATTTT. Protein sequence: CSVRGGAGQPQHF.

The chain uses TRBV4-2 and TRBJ2-5; 10 bases line up with TRBD1. The CDR3 has 15 amino acids. Germline assignment: CDR1 LGHNA and CDR2 YNFKEQ. J lost 2 bases, V lost 0 bases, and 0 bases had no gene match. The CDR3: CASSQEGQGQETQYF. The CDR3 DNA sequence: TGTGCCAGCAGCCAAGAGGGACAGGGGCAAGAGACCCAGTACTTC.

The chain links TRBV11-1 to TRBJ2-2; 11 bases map to TRBD2. In germline, CDR1 is SGHAT, CDR2 FQDESV (reference sequence). V gave up 3 bases and J gave up 1 base; unmatched junction bases: 1. The CDR3 has 16 residues. CDR3 coding DNA: TGTGCCAGCAGCTTTGGGACTAGCGGGAACACCGGGGAGCTGTTTTTT. Its translation is CASSFGTSGNTGELFF.

The V and J genes are TRBV7-9 and TRBJ1-4; 7 bases are a match to TRBD1. J lost 0 bases, V lost 7 bases, and 11 bases had no gene match. The CDR3 loop spans 17 amino acids. Germline-derived CDR1 and CDR2 are SEHNR and FQNEAQ (reference sequence). The chain's CDR3 is CASTLRQGTSTNEKLFF. The DNA of the CDR3 is TGTGCCAGCACCCTCAGACAGGGAACCTCAACTAATGAAAAACTGTTTTTT.